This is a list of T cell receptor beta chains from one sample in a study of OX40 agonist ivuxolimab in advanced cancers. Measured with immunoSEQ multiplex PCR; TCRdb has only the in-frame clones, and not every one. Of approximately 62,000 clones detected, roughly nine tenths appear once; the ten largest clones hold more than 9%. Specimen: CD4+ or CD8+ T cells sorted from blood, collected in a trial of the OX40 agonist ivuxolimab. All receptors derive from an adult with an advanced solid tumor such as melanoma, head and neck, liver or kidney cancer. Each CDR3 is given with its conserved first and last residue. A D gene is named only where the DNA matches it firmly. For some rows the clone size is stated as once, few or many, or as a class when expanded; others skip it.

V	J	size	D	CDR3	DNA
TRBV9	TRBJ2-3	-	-	CASSATRTSDTQYF	TGTGCCAGCAGCGCCACACGGACTTCAGATACGCAGTATTTT
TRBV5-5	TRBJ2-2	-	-	CASSSRPGERRDTGELFF	TGTGCCAGCAGCTCCCGCCCTGGCGAGCGGAGGGACACCGGGGAGCTGTTTTTT
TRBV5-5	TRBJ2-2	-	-	CASSYLSGTGELFF	TGTGCCAGCAGCTACCTAAGCGGCACCGGGGAGCTGTTTTTT
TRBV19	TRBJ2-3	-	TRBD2	CASSIGLAGGADTQYF	TGTGCCAGTAGTATCGGACTAGCGGGAGGTGCAGATACGCAGTATTTT
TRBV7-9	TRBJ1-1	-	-	CASSLEAGTTEAFF	TGTGCCAGCAGCTTAGAGGCGGGTACTACTGAAGCTTTCTTT
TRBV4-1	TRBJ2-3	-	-	CASSQVIAASTDTQYF	TGCGCCAGCAGCCAAGTCATTGCGGCTAGCACAGATACGCAGTATTTT
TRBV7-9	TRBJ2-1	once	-	CASRATGNEQFF	TGTGCCAGCAGAGCCACCGGGAATGAGCAGTTCTTC
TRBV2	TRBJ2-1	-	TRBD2	CASSEGRGYNEQFF	TGTGCCAGCAGTGAGGGGCGGGGGTACAATGAGCAGTTCTTC
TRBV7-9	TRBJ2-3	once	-	CASSPMQGKVTDTQYF	TGTGCCAGCAGCCCTATGCAGGGAAAGGTTACAGATACGCAGTATTTT
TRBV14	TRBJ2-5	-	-	CASSQDLATSWETQYF	TGTGCCAGCAGCCAAGATTTGGCCACTAGCTGGGAGACCCAGTACTTC
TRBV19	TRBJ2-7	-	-	CASSLRQEEVQLYEQYF	TGTGCCAGTAGTCTCCGACAGGAAGAAGTTCAATTATACGAGCAGTACTTC
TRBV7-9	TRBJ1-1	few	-	CASRTSGQEAFF	TGTGCCAGCAGAACTTCGGGACAAGAAGCTTTCTTT
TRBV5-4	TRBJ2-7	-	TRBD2	CASSLKREVSYEQYF	TGTGCCAGCAGCTTAAAGCGGGAGGTCTCCTACGAGCAGTACTTC
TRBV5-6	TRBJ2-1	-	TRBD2	CASSFASGSSYNEQFF	TGTGCCAGCAGCTTTGCGAGCGGGAGCTCCTACAATGAGCAGTTCTTC
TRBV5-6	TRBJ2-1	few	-	CASSLGQYNEQFF	TGTGCCAGCAGCTTGGGACAGTACAATGAGCAGTTCTTC
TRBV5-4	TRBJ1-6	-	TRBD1	CASTYRGRSPLHF	TGTGCCAGCACCTACAGGGGGCGTTCACCCCTCCACTTT
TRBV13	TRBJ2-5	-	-	CASSSVGGTGKTQYF	TGTGCCAGCAGCTCCGTTGGCGGGACGGGCAAGACCCAGTACTTC